This TCR beta chain came from a study of cytomegalovirus exposure and HLA in healthy donors. Study overall: Earlier, 150 million to 200 million T cells were analyzed, and some 120 million unique TCR beta sequences were found among them.

This clone was recorded only once. Primers for the PCR totalled 60 Vbeta and 13 Jbeta. TCRdb keeps only in-frame clones here, not all; method: immunoSEQ multiplex PCR. There are approximately 150,000 clones in the sample; over 60% occur only once, and roughly 0.9% lies in the top ten. The CDR3 totals 17 residues. Germline CDR1 is LNHNV and CDR2 is YYDKDF (reference sequence). The V end lost 1 base, the J end lost 5 bases, and 18 bases lay between the germline ends. The chain uses TRBV15 and TRBJ2-1; TRBD2 is a possible D gene (6 bases). What was sequenced was PBMCs. The receptor's source is an older woman in good health and CMV-seronegative. The CDR3 coding sequence is TGTGCCACCAGCAGAGTCGCCGGGACTCGACCCCACAATGAGCAGTTCTTC. Translation: CATSRVAGTRPHNEQFF.